A single T cell receptor beta chain is shown here with its context. Its matching antigen is unknown. The sample originates from a study of T cell responses to AZD1222 COVID-19 vaccine. Looking at the study overall: Pooling of second doses given at about 4 or about 12 weeks was done.

Notes on the study in general: Donors were largely white British and mainly female; clonal diversity was possibly underestimated. Of the AZD1222 recipients, only 5 or 6 were seropositive at baseline.

The repertoire was sequenced with immunoSEQ multiplex PCR; TCRdb's copy has only in-frame clones and lacks some. The sample has around 97,000 clones; 91% are singletons. CDR1 and CDR2 from the germline V gene are SEHNR and FQNEAQ (reference sequence). V shed 3 bases and J 9 bases; nucleotides not matched to a gene: 12. This CDR3 is built from 16 residues. The chain is built from TRBV7-9 and TRBJ2-1; 9 positions match TRBD2. Specimen: peripheral blood, collected on day 0 of AZD1222 vaccination. This sequence was found in an adult in good health. CDR3 sequence (DNA): TGTGCCAGCAGCTTTGTTCCGGGACTAGCACCCACTGAGCAGTTCTTC. Amino acids: CASSFVPGLAPTEQFF.